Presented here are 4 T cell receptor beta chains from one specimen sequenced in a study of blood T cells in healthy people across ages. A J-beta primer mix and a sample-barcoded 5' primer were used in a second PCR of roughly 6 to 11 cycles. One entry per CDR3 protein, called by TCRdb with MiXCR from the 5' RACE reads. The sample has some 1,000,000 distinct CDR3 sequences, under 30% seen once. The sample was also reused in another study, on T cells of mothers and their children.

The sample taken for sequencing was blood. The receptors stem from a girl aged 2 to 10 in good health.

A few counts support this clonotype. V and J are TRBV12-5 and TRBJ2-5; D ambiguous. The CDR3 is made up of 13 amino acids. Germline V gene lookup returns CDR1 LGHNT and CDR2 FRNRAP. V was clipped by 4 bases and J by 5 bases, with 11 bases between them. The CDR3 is CASGSRGPETQYF. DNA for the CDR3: TGTGCTAGTGGTTCCCGCGGACCCGAGACCCAGTACTTC.

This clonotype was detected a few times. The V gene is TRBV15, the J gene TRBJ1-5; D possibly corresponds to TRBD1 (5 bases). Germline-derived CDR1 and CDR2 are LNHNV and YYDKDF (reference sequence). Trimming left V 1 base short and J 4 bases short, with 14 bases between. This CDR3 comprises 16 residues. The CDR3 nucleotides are TGTGCCACCAGCAGAGCCGGACATGTGGAGAATCAGCCCCAGCATTTT. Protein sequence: CATSRAGHVENQPQHF. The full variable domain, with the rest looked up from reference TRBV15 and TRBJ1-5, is DAMVIQNPRYQVTQFGKPVTLSCSQTLNHNVMYWYQQKSSQAPKLLFHYYDKDFNNEADTPDNFQSRRPNTSFCFLDIRSPGLGDTAMYLCATSRAGHVENQPQHFGDGTRLSIL.

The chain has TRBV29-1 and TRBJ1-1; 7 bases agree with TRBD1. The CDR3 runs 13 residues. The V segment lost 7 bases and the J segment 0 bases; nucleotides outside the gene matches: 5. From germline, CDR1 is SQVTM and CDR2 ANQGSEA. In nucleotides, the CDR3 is TGCAGCGCCATGGACAGGTTGAACACTGAAGCTTTCTTT. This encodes CSAMDRLNTEAFF.

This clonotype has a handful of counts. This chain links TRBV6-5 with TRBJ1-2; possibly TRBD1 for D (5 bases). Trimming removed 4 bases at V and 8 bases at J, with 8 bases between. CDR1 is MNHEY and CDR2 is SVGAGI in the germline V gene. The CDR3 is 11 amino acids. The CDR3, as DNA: TGTGCCAGCAGTTGGTGGGGGGGCTACACCTTC. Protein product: CASSWWGGYTF.